This section outlines one T cell receptor (beta chain) sequence together with its context. The antigen is undetermined. Overall study findings and caveats: The TCR gene usage of tumor memory CD4+ T cells clustered together with blood and lymph node memory CD4+ cells and with lymph node naive CD4+ cells. The larger cohort examined one V-J beta rearrangement, not whole repertoires.

Trimming took off 6 bases at V and 0 bases at J, with 12 bases between the two ends. This CDR3 has 14 residues. After constant-region reverse-primer amplification, full-length variable regions underwent semi-nested PCR with Nested Universal Primer A. TCRdb reprocessed the 5' RACE reads via MiXCR and lists one record per CDR3 protein. The repertoire includes around 50,000 distinct CDR3 sequences, 17% of them detected once, and 2% to 2.5% sits in the top ten. Sequencing used naive CD4+ T cells sorted from blood. Subset described: naive CD4+ T cells, CD4+CD45RA+CD25-. This rearrangement joins TRBV12-3 or TRBV12-4 to TRBJ2-7; D is unresolved. This TCR came from a female donor with breast cancer. The CDR3 reads CASSPFRTSYEQYF. The CDR3 DNA sequence: TGTGCCAGCAGCCCTTTCAGGACCTCCTACGAGCAGTACTTC.